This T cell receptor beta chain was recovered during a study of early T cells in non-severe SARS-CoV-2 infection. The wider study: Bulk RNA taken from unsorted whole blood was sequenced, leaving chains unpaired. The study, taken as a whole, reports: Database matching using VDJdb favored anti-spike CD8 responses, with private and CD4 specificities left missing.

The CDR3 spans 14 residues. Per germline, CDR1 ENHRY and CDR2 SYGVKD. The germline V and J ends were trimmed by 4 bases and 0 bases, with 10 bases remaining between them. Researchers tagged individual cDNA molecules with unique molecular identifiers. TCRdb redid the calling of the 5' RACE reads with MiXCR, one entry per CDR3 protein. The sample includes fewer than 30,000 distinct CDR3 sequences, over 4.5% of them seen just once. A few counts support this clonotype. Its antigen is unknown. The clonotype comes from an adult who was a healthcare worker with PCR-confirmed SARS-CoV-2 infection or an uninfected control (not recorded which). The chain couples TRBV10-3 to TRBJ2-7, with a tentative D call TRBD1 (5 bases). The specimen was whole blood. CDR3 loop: CAISGQLVSYEQYF. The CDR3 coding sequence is TGTGCCATCAGTGGACAGCTCGTCTCCTACGAGCAGTACTTC.